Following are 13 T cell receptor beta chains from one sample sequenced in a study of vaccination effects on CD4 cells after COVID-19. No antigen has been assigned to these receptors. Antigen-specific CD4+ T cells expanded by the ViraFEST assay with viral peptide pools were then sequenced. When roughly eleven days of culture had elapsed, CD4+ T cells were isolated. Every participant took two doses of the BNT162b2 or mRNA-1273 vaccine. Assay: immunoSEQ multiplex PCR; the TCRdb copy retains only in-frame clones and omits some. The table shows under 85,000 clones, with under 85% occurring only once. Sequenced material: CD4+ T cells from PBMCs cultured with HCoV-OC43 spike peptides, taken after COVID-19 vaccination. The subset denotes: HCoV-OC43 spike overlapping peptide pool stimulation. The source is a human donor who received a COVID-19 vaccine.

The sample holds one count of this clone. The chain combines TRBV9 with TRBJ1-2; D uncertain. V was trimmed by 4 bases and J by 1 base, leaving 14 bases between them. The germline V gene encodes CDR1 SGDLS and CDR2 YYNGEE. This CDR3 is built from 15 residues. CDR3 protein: CASSPRGPGNYGYTF. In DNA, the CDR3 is TGTGCCAGCAGCCCCCGAGGCCCGGGTAACTATGGCTACACCTTC.

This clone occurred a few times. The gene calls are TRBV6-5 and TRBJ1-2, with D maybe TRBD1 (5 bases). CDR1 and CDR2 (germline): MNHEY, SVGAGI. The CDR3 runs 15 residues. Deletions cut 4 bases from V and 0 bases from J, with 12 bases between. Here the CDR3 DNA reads TGTGCCAGCAGTTTACAGGAGGGATCTAACTATGGCTACACCTTC. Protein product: CASSLQEGSNYGYTF.

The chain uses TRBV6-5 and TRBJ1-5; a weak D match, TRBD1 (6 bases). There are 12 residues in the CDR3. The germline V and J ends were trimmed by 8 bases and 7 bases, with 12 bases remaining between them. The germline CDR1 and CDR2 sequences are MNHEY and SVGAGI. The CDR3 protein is CASRGGEQPQHF. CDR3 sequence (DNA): TGTGCCAGCCGAGGGGGGGAGCAGCCCCAGCATTTT.

For the CDR3, the DNA is TGCGCCAGCAGCTTGGCCGGGGACCCTAATGAAAAACTGTTTTTT. Translating gives CASSLAGDPNEKLFF. The genes are TRBV5-1 and TRBJ1-4, with D perhaps matching TRBD1 (5 bases). Per the germline V gene, CDR1 is SGHRS and CDR2 is YFSETQ. V lost 0 bases and J 3 bases, leaving 9 bases between the germline ends. The CDR3 runs to 15 residues.

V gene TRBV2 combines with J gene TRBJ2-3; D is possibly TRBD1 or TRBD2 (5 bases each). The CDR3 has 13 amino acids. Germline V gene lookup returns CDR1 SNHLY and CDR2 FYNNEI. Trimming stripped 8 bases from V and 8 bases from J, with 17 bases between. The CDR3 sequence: CASEGKGMRTQYF. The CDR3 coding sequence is TGTGCCAGCGAGGGGAAGGGCATGCGTACGCAGTATTTT.

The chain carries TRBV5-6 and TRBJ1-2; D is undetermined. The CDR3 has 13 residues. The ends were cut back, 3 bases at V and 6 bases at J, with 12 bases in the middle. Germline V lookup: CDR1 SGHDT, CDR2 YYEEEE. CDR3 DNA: TGTGCCAGCAGCTACGTGGCGCGGGATGGCTACACCTTC. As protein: CASSYVARDGYTF.

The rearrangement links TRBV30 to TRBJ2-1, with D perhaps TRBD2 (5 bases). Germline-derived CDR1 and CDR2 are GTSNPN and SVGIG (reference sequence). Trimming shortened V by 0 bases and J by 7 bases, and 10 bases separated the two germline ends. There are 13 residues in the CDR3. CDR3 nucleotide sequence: TGTGCCTGGAGTGTACTGACTACGAATGAGCAGTTCTTC. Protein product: CAWSVLTTNEQFF.

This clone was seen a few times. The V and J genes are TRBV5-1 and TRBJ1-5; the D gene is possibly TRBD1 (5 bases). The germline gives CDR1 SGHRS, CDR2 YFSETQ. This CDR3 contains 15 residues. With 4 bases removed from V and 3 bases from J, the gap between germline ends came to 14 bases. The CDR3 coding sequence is TGCGCCAGCAGCCTCCTTGGGGGGGACAATCAGCCCCAGCATTTT. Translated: CASSLLGGDNQPQHF.

CDR3 protein: CASSQDPSRPNSPLHF. The CDR3 bases are TGCGCCAGCAGCCAAGATCCGTCCCGGCCGAATTCACCCCTCCACTTT. The rearrangement links TRBV4-1 to TRBJ1-6; D gene unclear. The CDR3 sequence is 16 residues long. V gave up 0 bases and J gave up 7 bases, with 13 bases separating them. The germline V gene has CDR1 MGHRA and CDR2 YSYEKL.

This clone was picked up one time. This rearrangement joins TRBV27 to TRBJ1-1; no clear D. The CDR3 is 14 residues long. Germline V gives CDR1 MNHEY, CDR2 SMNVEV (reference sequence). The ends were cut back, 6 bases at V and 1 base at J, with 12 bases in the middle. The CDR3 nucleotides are TGTGCCAGCAGGAACAGAGACGGGAACACTGAAGCTTTCTTT. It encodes CASRNRDGNTEAFF.

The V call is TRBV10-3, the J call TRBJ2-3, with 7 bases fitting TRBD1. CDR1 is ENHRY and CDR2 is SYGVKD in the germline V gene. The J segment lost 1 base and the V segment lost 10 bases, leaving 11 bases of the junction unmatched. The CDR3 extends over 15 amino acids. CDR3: CATNPRTGGTDTQYF. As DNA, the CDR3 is TGTGCCACCAACCCACGGACAGGCGGCACAGATACGCAGTATTTT.

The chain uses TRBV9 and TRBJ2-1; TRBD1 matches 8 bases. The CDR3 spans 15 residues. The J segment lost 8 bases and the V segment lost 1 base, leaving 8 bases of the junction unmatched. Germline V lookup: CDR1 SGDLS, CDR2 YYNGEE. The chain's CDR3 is CASSVQGAPGYEQFF. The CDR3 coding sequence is TGTGCCAGCAGCGTACAGGGGGCGCCGGGCTATGAGCAGTTCTTC.

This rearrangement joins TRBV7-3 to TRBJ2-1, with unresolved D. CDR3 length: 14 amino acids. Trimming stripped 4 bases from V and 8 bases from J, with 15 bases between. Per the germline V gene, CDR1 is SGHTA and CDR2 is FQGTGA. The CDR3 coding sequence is TGTGCCAGCAGCTCTACCGTTTCGGGTGATGAGCAGTTCTTC. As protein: CASSSTVSGDEQFF.